This T cell receptor (beta chain) was recorded in a study of shared clonotypes between healthy human individuals (dated by TCRdb to 2020 to 2021). As for the study more broadly: The cohort comprised two women and a few men aged 18 to 49 years. To increase sequencing depth and limit assay-specific biases, different laboratories used diverse techniques to prepare libraries and sequence TCR repertoires. For each donor, three plates each were used for CD4 naive and CD4 memory, two plates were used for CD8 naive, and one plate was used for CD8 memory. Blood TCR repertoires of about five healthy adults were deeply sequenced to estimate repertoire size and the extent of clonotype sharing between individuals. Each donor's leukapheresis produced roughly between roughly 0.85 and 9 billion PBMCs. Beyond this particular receptor, the publication reports: Because the study included only a small number of donors, the genetic and exposure-history diversity represented was limited. Larger estimated clonotype richness was generally found for naive subsets than for memory subsets. Pairwise subsampling indicated that sequencing depth was expected to affect the degree of clonotype sharing among donors. Higher generation probabilities were observed for clonotypes shared by all four sorted-subset donors than for non-shared clonotypes. Only blood was sampled, and tissue TCR repertoires likely differ from those in blood. Incomplete sequencing was indicated by rarefaction of sorted-subset datasets, despite the large sequencing depth. Sharing across four donors was observed for approximately 5% of naive CD4, less than 4% of naive CD8, 2% to 2.5% of memory CD4, and about 0.38% of memory CD8 clonotypes.

This clone was found once. No cognate antigen has been identified for it. No much larger clone is present one base from it, and per-base qualities are unavailable. CD8 naive samples were CD45RO-negative cells positively selected for CCR7, giving a CD45RA+CCR7+ population that excluded TemRA cells. Healthy HIV-negative adults with no recently reported acute infections or vaccinations were included as donors. Every donor was a Caucasian adult living in Nashville, Tennessee, USA. Blood was obtained by leukapheresis, after which PBMCs were separated by Ficoll-Histopaque density gradient centrifugation and cryopreserved in liquid nitrogen vapor phase. Purity and quantity of every magnetically sorted T cell population were checked by analytical flow cytometry. Each sorted fraction had its genomic DNA isolated and then quantified by UV absorbance on a Nanodrop 2000c. TCR CDR3 regions were amplified from genomic DNA by multiplex PCR using the deep immunoSEQ assay. Genomic DNA extracted from each cell subset was distributed evenly over all wells of several immunoSEQ 96-well plates, and each plate served as one replicate. For sorted subsets, approximately 200 ng of genomic DNA, equivalent to about 30,000 T cell genomes, went into each replicate PCR. Purified libraries were measured with a Qubit 3.0 fluorometer, size-checked on a Bioanalyzer 2100, and measured again with the KAPA Library Quantification kit. Every immunoSEQ 96-well plate was sequenced on a dedicated single-read 150-cycle Illumina NextSeq 550 flow cell. The source study handled its data this way. Because only junctional sequences without quality scores were contained in the immunoSEQ output, filtering matching that applied to full-length reads could not be performed. Sequences were annotated with PyIR, a Python wrapper for IgBLAST v1.9, and V/J genes and CDR3 were assigned using IMGT germline references. Reads with weak V/J assignments (E-value above 1e-6), missing CDR3, stop codons, out-of-frame junctions, or ambiguous translated residues were removed. V3J clonotypes were defined as sequences sharing the same inferred V gene, J gene, and CDR3 amino acid sequence. To compute the percentage overlap between repertoires, the number of shared unique clonotypes was divided by the size of the smaller repertoire. Repertoire richness was assessed with RTK rarefaction, the Chao1 estimator, and Recon v2.1 estimates of unobserved clonotypes. Generation probabilities were computed with OLGA for all TCRbeta clonotypes obtained by the gDNA method from several donors. TCRdb took over this immuneACCESS table, retaining in-frame rearrangements with V and J assigned. Such tables are incomplete; in checked studies, under half of the missing clones stem from an unresolved V gene, and the remainder is unexplained. V and J calls plus clone size are reproduced from that table; the DNA served to infer D and trimming. The table for this sample lists 2 million or so clones; about 94% of them were counted only once. About 1.1% of the sample lies in the top ten.

Sequencing was carried out using naive CD8+ T cells sorted from blood. The label giving this sample's cell subset or site can be read as: CD45RA+CCR7+. The clonotype was recovered from a man aged 18 to 29 in good health.

In nucleotide form, the sequence is TGCAGCGTTGAAGGGGACCTGGCTAGCACAGATACGCAGTATTTT. Translated, it gives CSVEGDLASTDTQYF. The chain is encoded by TRBV29-1 joined to TRBJ2-3, with the D call perhaps TRBD1 or TRBD2, as 5 bases match in each case. V gives up 1 base and J gives up 0 bases, and the segment between their germline ends measures 11 bases. The CDR3, cysteine through phenylalanine, is 15 amino acids long. The entry retains the CDR3 DNA only, 45 bases that are in frame from base 1. CDR1 is given as SQVTM and CDR2 as ANQGSEA, both from the germline V gene.